This TCR beta chain comes out of a study of OX40 agonist ivuxolimab in advanced cancers. Study results and limitations: Partial responders at 0.1-3.0 mg/kg had among the lowest clonal expansion.

Here immunoSEQ multiplex PCR was the method, and the copy in TCRdb shows in-frame clones only, minus some. The sample shows about 94,000 clones, roughly 88% of them seen only once. This clone has a single count. Its antigen is still unknown. V lost 2 bases to trimming and J lost 2 bases, with 10 bases between them. The CDR3 is 14 amino acids. Germline CDR1 SNHLY, CDR2 FYNNEI. Sequenced here: CD4+ or CD8+ T cells sorted from blood, sampled in a trial of the OX40 agonist ivuxolimab. This sequence joins TRBV2 and TRBJ2-7; D gene unclear. The receptor's source is an adult with an advanced solid tumor such as melanoma, head and neck, liver or kidney cancer. For the CDR3, the DNA is TGTGCCAGCAGTGAATATACTGTTACCTACGAGCAGTACTTC. Its translation is CASSEYTVTYEQYF. The full variable domain, rest sourced from reference TRBV2 and TRBJ2-7, is EPEVTQTPSHQVTQMGQEVILRCVPISNHLYFYWYRQILGQKVEFLVSFYNNEISEKSEIFDDQFSVERPDGSNFTLKIRSTKLEDSAMYFCASSEYTVTYEQYFGPGTRLTVT.